These 27 T cell receptor beta chains originate from one sample sequenced in a study of graft-versus-host responses after intestinal transplantation. Method: immunoSEQ multiplex PCR; TCRdb's copy keeps in-frame clones and lacks some. Of 9,500 to 15,000 clones in the sample, around 80% were seen once. The specimen comprised PBMCs, sampled approximately 120 days after transplant. The source of these receptors is a human patient who received an intestinal transplant, so some T cells may come from the graft donor.

A single count supports this clone. The genes are TRBV28 and TRBJ2-1; D ambiguous. Germline loops: CDR1 MDHEN, CDR2 SYDVKM. This CDR3 comprises 14 residues. V was trimmed by 7 bases and J by 9 bases, leaving 19 bases between them. In nucleotides, the CDR3 is TGTGCCAGCACCATCGGCGAGATGGGCAGTGAGCAGTTCTTC. It codes for CASTIGEMGSEQFF.

The chain recombines TRBV6-1 with TRBJ1-4; D might be TRBD1 (6 bases). The CDR3 is made up of 14 amino acids. In germline, CDR1 is MNHNS, CDR2 SASEGT. The V end lost 0 bases, the J end lost 5 bases, and 7 bases lay between the germline ends. The CDR3 loop is CASSEATGNEKLFF. The CDR3 nucleotides read TGTGCCAGCAGTGAAGCCACAGGGAATGAAAAACTGTTTTTT.

This chain links TRBV18 with TRBJ2-3; 8 bases are shared with TRBD1. J lost 4 bases, V lost 6 bases, and 12 bases had no gene match. Germline CDR1 reads KGHSH; CDR2 reads LQKENI. The CDR3 extends over 16 amino acids. CDR3 coding DNA: TGTGCCAGCTCCCCCCTTGCCTCACAGGGGGCAGATACGCAGTATTTT. Its translation: CASSPLASQGADTQYF.

This clone was seen a single time. The DNA of the CDR3 is TGTGCCTGGGGATCGAATGAGCAGTTCTTC. This encodes CAWGSNEQFF. The chain combines TRBV30 with TRBJ2-1; D not resolved. This CDR3 comprises 10 residues. The ends were cut back, 5 bases at V and 7 bases at J, with 6 bases in the middle. Germline CDR1 is GTSNPN and CDR2 is SVGIG (reference sequence).

The chain employs TRBV5-1 and TRBJ1-1; D gene ambiguous. Per germline, CDR1 SGHRS and CDR2 YFSETQ. This CDR3 contains 16 residues. V lost 0 bases and J lost 0, with 12 bases in between. CDR3 nucleotide sequence: TGCGCCAGCAGCTTGGCCTTATGGCCTATGAACACTGAAGCTTTCTTT. This sequence encodes CASSLALWPMNTEAFF.

V and J are TRBV25-1 and TRBJ1-1, with D possibly being TRBD1 (6 bases). V shed 1 base and J shed 5 bases, with 8 bases lying between them. The CDR3 length is 13 residues. Germline loops: CDR1 MGHDK, CDR2 SYGVNS. CDR3 sequence reads: CASSELGATEAFF. CDR3 in DNA: TGTGCCAGCAGTGAATTGGGGGCAACTGAAGCTTTCTTT.

This sequence joins TRBV6-4 and TRBJ2-3; D is perhaps TRBD2 (6 bases). Germline V lookup: CDR1 MRHNA, CDR2 SNTAGT. V was cut by 8 bases and J by 1 base, with 10 bases left in between. The CDR3 contains 13 residues. CDR3 region: CASGTGGTDTQYF. The CDR3 DNA reads TGTGCCAGCGGGACGGGGGGCACAGATACGCAGTATTTT.

V and J are TRBV28 and TRBJ1-5; no reliable D call. Trimming removed 3 bases from V and 3 bases from J, with 12 bases in between. The CDR3 has 15 residues. Germline V gene data show CDR1 as MDHEN and CDR2 as SYDVKM. CDR3 sequence: CASSFHRDFNQPQHF. The DNA of the CDR3 is TGTGCCAGCAGTTTCCACCGGGATTTCAATCAGCCCCAGCATTTT.

V and J are TRBV11-3 and TRBJ1-1; D gene unclear. V lost 0 bases and J 1 base, leaving 9 bases between the germline ends. The CDR3 spans 15 residues. Germline V gene data show CDR1 as SGHNT and CDR2 as YENEEA. The CDR3 protein is CASSLEWSTNTEAFF. As DNA, the CDR3 is TGTGCCAGCAGCTTAGAGTGGAGTACGAACACTGAAGCTTTCTTT.

The chain combines TRBV5-1 with TRBJ1-2; 7 bases line up with TRBD1. The V and J ends lost 2 bases and 5 bases, in that order; junction bases with no gene match: 12. The CDR3 spans 16 residues. From germline, CDR1 is SGHRS and CDR2 YFSETQ. The DNA of the CDR3 is TGCGCCAGCAGCTTCGGTACAGGGGTTTACGTTTATGGCTACACCTTC. Translating it yields CASSFGTGVYVYGYTF. The full variable domain, in which reference TRBV5-1 and TRBJ1-2 provide the parts outside the CDR3, is KAGVTQTPRYLIKTRGQQVTLSCSPISGHRSVSWYQQTPGQGLQFLFEYFSETQRNKGNFPGRFSGRQFSNSRSEMNVSTLELGDSALYLCASSFGTGVYVYGYTFGSGTRLTVV.

The rearrangement joins TRBV7-9 to TRBJ2-1, with 7 bases aligning to TRBD2. This CDR3 comprises 16 residues. V was clipped by 2 bases and J by 2 bases; unmatched bases: 6. Germline V lookup: CDR1 SEHNR, CDR2 FQNEAQ (reference sequence). CDR3 in amino acids: CASSLRNGTTYNEQFF. CDR3 coding DNA: TGTGCCAGCAGCTTAAGAAACGGGACTACCTACAATGAGCAGTTCTTC. Together with reference TRBV7-9 and TRBJ2-1, the CDR3 gives the full variable domain: DTGVSQNPRHKITKRGQNVTFRCDPISEHNRLYWYRQTLGQGPEFLTYFQNEAQLEKSRLLSDRFSAERPKGSFSTLEIQRTEQGDSAMYLCASSLRNGTTYNEQFFGPGTRLTVL.

The J gene is TRBJ2-7, the V gene TRBV28, with D maybe TRBD2 (5 bases). CDR3 length equals 13 residues. CDR1 is MDHEN and CDR2 is SYDVKM in the germline V gene. Deletions cut 6 bases from V and 8 bases from J, with 17 bases between. CDR3 sequence reads: CASSLGLGDQQYF. DNA of the CDR3: TGTGCCAGCAGCCTCGGACTGGGTGATCAGCAGTACTTC.

The chain couples TRBV15 to TRBJ2-2; D is uncertain. V was trimmed by 9 bases and J by 2 bases, leaving 13 bases between them. The germline gives CDR1 LNHNV, CDR2 YYDKDF (reference sequence). The CDR3 has 14 amino acids. The CDR3, as DNA: TGTGCCACTACTCTGAGTACCAACACCGGGGAGCTGTTTTTT. It encodes CATTLSTNTGELFF. The full variable domain, its missing parts supplied by reference TRBV15 and TRBJ2-2, is DAMVIQNPRYQVTQFGKPVTLSCSQTLNHNVMYWYQQKSSQAPKLLFHYYDKDFNNEADTPDNFQSRRPNTSFCFLDIRSPGLGDTAMYLCATTLSTNTGELFFGEGSRLTVL.

This chain joins TRBV7-3 and TRBJ1-2; 7 bases map to TRBD1. With V trimmed by 5 bases and J by 5 bases, 11 bases remained unmatched. Germline V gene sequence: CDR1 SGHTA, CDR2 FQGTGA. The CDR3 runs to 15 residues. The CDR3 region is CASSPTPGQTYGYTF. CDR3 bases: TGTGCCAGCAGCCCGACCCCGGGACAGACATATGGCTACACCTTC.

This clone was seen only a few times. CDR3 DNA: TGTGCCAGCAGCTCCCCCGAGGTAGCGGGAGGGACCTACGAGCAGTACTTC. The encoded protein is CASSSPEVAGGTYEQYF. This chain connects TRBV5-4 to TRBJ2-7, with 11 bases identical to TRBD2. There are 17 residues in the CDR3. The V gene's germline CDR1 is SGHNT and CDR2 YYREEE (reference sequence). The V gene end was trimmed by 3 bases and the J gene end by 2 bases; junction bases not matched to a gene: 10.

The V and J genes are TRBV6-5 and TRBJ2-7, with 7 bases matching TRBD1. V shed 5 bases, J shed 6 bases, and the junction held 7 bases outside the gene matches. Germline CDR1 is MNHEY and CDR2 is SVGAGI. This CDR3 spans 13 amino acids. As DNA, the CDR3 is TGTGCCAGCAGTAGGGGGCAGCTCAGCGAGCAGTACTTC. Translating gives CASSRGQLSEQYF.

The chain combines TRBV7-6 with TRBJ2-7; D ambiguous. There are 15 residues in the CDR3. The V end lost 5 bases, the J end lost 1 base, and 15 bases lay between the germline ends. From germline, CDR1 is SGHVS and CDR2 FNYEAQ. CDR3 bases: TGTGCCAGCAGCCGCTATTATGGGGAATCCTACGAGCAGTACTTC. Translating gives CASSRYYGESYEQYF.

This clone has only one observation. The gene calls are TRBV5-1 and TRBJ2-5; TRBD1 is a possible D gene (6 bases). Between the trimmed V and J ends, which lost 4 bases and 9 bases, there was a span of 13 bases. CDR1 is SGHRS, CDR2 YFSETQ, per germline. This CDR3 has 12 amino acids. CDR3 nucleotide sequence: TGCGCCAGCAGCGAGCAAGCAGGGGCCCAGTACTTC. This sequence encodes CASSEQAGAQYF.

The chain couples TRBV6-1 to TRBJ2-1, with D perhaps matching TRBD2 (6 bases). Germline V lookup: CDR1 MNHNS, CDR2 SASEGT. The CDR3 length is 14 residues. Trimming took 4 bases from V and 1 from J, leaving 8 bases between them. For the CDR3, the DNA is TGTGCCAGCAGTGTGAGCGGGTCCTACAATGAGCAGTTCTTC. Translation gives CASSVSGSYNEQFF.

The chain combines TRBV6-5 with TRBJ2-2; tentatively, D is TRBD2 (6 bases). This CDR3 region has 15 residues. Germline CDR1 MNHEY, CDR2 SVGAGI. Deletions cut 8 bases from V and 4 bases from J, with 17 bases between. The CDR3 DNA reads as TGTGCCAGCGCCGGGCGGGACCTCGGCACCGGGGAGCTGTTTTTT. It is translated as CASAGRDLGTGELFF.

J is TRBJ2-3 and V is TRBV5-1; D is tentatively TRBD1 or TRBD2 (6 bases each). The germline V gene has CDR1 SGHRS and CDR2 YFSETQ. The CDR3 contains 15 residues. Trimming removed 5 bases from V and 2 bases from J, with 15 bases in between. For the CDR3, the DNA is TGCGCCAGCAGGCCGGGGGCTGCACACACAGATACGCAGTATTTT. Protein: CASRPGAAHTDTQYF.

The J gene is TRBJ1-4, the V gene TRBV4-2; 8 nucleotides align to TRBD1. The germline V gene has CDR1 LGHNA and CDR2 YNFKEQ. The CDR3 is 10 amino acids. The V gene end was trimmed by 8 bases and the J gene end by 14 bases; junction bases not matched to a gene: 4. The CDR3 nucleotides read TGTGCCAGCGGCGGACAGGGCCTGTTTTTT. This encodes CASGGQGLFF.

The rearrangement links TRBV10-1 to TRBJ1-1; TRBD1 agrees at 8 bases. V dropped 6 bases and J dropped 3; count of bases not matched to a gene: 6. CDR1 and CDR2 (germline): WNHNN, SYGVQD (reference sequence). This CDR3 spans 14 amino acids. CDR3 in amino acids: CASRKQGGYTEAFF. CDR3 nucleotide sequence: TGCGCCAGCAGGAAACAGGGGGGATACACTGAAGCTTTCTTT.

The rearrangement links TRBV25-1 to TRBJ2-7; maybe TRBD1 (5 bases). The CDR3 spans 15 residues. CDR1 is MGHDK, CDR2 SYGVNS, per germline. Trimming shortened V by 1 base and J by 2 bases, and 12 bases separated the two germline ends. CDR3 bases: TGTGCCAGCAGTGAATTGTGGGGCCCGCCCTACGAGCAGTACTTC. This translates into CASSELWGPPYEQYF.

This rearrangement joins TRBV30 to TRBJ2-1, with 10 nucleotides matching TRBD2. V gave up 2 bases and J gave up 8 bases; unmatched junction bases: 15. Germline assignment: CDR1 GTSNPN and CDR2 SVGIG (reference sequence). This CDR3 has 17 residues. For the CDR3, the DNA is TGTGCCTGGAGTCCCATTCCTACTAGCGGGATTCGGGATGAGCAGTTCTTC. Its translation is CAWSPIPTSGIRDEQFF.

This rearrangement joins TRBV6-6 to TRBJ1-3; D gene uncertain. The CDR3 has 15 residues. Trimming stripped 6 bases from V and 0 bases from J, with 12 bases between. CDR1 is MNHNY, CDR2 SVGAGI, per germline (reference sequence). The CDR3 nucleotides read TGTGCCAGCAGCCCCTCCGGCCTCTCTGGAAACACCATATATTTT. Translated: CASSPSGLSGNTIYF.

The chain is built from TRBV7-6 and TRBJ2-5; the D is unclear. The CDR3 totals 14 residues. The V gene lost 1 base and the J gene lost 5 bases, with 11 bases spanning the gap. Germline loops: CDR1 SGHVS, CDR2 FNYEAQ. Here the CDR3 DNA reads TGTGCCAGCAGCTTAGTGCAAGGGCGCGAGACCCAGTACTTC. This encodes CASSLVQGRETQYF.